The clone carrying this T cell receptor beta chain has more than one count but fewer than ten. Its antigen remains unknown. This record belongs to a study of human T cells and chemical hapten exposure. Study information: Small pooled library volume differences mainly caused per-sample TCR yield variation. Overall study findings and caveats: Expanded TCRs showed more large CDR3 clusters than pre-sensitization or healthy control sets. Following DPC sensitization, TCRs present above 1 in 1000 frequency showed no change.

Per the authors' pipeline: Per sample, the median was 95,638 TCRs, with values from roughly 25,000 to 750,000. TCRdb processed the RACE reads anew with MiXCR; each CDR3 protein has one entry. V and J calls and clone size were set by TCRdb, not the authors. Here the sample spans about 380,000 distinct CDR3 sequences, approximately 5% being singletons. CDR3 size: 16 residues. Germline CDR1 reads SGHTA; CDR2 reads FQGNSA. With V trimmed by 1 base and J by 5 bases, 3 bases remained unmatched. Time point given: pre-sensitization, week 0. Treatment given: therapeutic diphenylcyclopropenone sensitization with weekly scalp DPC.

This clonotype was sampled from a woman aged 50 to 65 with alopecia areata. Some clones in this sample may be carry-over from other donors' samples. The chain carries TRBV7-2 and TRBJ2-4; the match to TRBD2 covers 12 bases. This material consisted of whole blood, taken in connection with sensitization to the hapten diphenylcyclopropenone (DPC). DNA of the CDR3: TGTGCCAGCAGCTTAGGACTAGCGGGAGTTCAAAACATTCAGTACTTC. As protein: CASSLGLAGVQNIQYF.